The 27 T cell receptor beta chains in this list originate from one sample, sequenced in a study of follicular helper T cells after annual influenza vaccination. TCRdb keeps only in-frame clones here, not all; method: immunoSEQ multiplex PCR. Among about 3,600 clones, about four fifths were seen once, and the ten largest hold roughly 0.82%. Time point in this sample: 2014-2015 season, 7 days after vaccination. The sequencing used CXCR5- memory CD4+ T cells sorted from blood, collected 7 days after influenza vaccination. These receptors all come from an adult who received the influenza vaccine.

This sequence joins TRBV6-1 and TRBJ2-3; 9 positions agree with TRBD2. V lost 6 bases to trimming and J lost 1 base; unmatched junction nucleotides: 2. The germline V gene encodes CDR1 MNHNS and CDR2 SASEGT. The CDR3 is 14 amino acids. In DNA, the CDR3 is TGTGCCAGCAGGACTAGCGGCCGCACAGATACGCAGTATTTT. Its translation is CASRTSGRTDTQYF.

This clone has a handful of counts. The chain is built from TRBV6-5 and TRBJ2-7, with 7 bases identical to TRBD1. Germline loops: CDR1 MNHEY, CDR2 SVGAGI. CDR3 length: 14 amino acids. With 2 bases clipped from V and 1 base from J, the junction kept 2 bases outside the gene matches. The CDR3 is CASSYRDRSYEQYF. DNA for the CDR3: TGTGCCAGCAGTTACCGGGACAGATCCTACGAGCAGTACTTC.

This clone was seen a few times. The chain joins TRBV7-9 to TRBJ1-3, with D unresolved. V was trimmed by 0 bases and J by 8 bases, leaving 5 bases between them. Looked up from germline, CDR1 is SEHNR and CDR2 is FQNEAQ (reference sequence). The CDR3 runs to 12 residues. CDR3 sequence reads: CASSLARDTIYF. The CDR3 DNA sequence: TGTGCCAGCAGCTTAGCTCGGGACACCATATATTTT.

This chain's CDR3 is CASSHWGTGFEVTQYF. CDR3 nucleotide sequence: TGTGCCAGTAGTCACTGGGGGACAGGGTTCGAGGTGACCCAGTACTTC. V and J are TRBV19 and TRBJ2-5; 9 bases align to TRBD1. Per germline, CDR1 LNHDA and CDR2 SQIVND (reference sequence). The CDR3 has 16 amino acids. J lost 7 bases, V lost 5 bases, and 14 bases had no gene match.

The rearrangement uses TRBV18 and TRBJ2-3, with D tentatively TRBD1 (6 bases). The ends were cut back, 2 bases at V and 0 bases at J, with 12 bases in the middle. The CDR3 consists of 16 residues. Germline CDR1 is KGHSH and CDR2 is LQKENI. The CDR3: CASSPFTGHSTDTQYF. CDR3 bases: TGTGCCAGCTCACCATTCACAGGGCATAGCACAGATACGCAGTATTTT.

The V gene is TRBV11-2, the J gene TRBJ2-5, with 14 bases aligning to TRBD2. The germline gives CDR1 SGHAT, CDR2 FQNNGV. This CDR3 has 16 amino acids. V lost 5 bases, J lost 5 bases, and 7 bases stayed unmatched. CDR3 sequence: CASSRLAGGPQETQYF. CDR3 sequence (DNA): TGTGCCAGCAGCAGACTAGCGGGGGGGCCTCAGGAGACCCAGTACTTC.

This chain links TRBV4-1 with TRBJ2-1; TRBD2 matches at 12 bases. This CDR3 is built from 15 residues. J was trimmed by 12 bases and V by 4 bases; bases with no gene match: 10. The germline gives CDR1 MGHRA, CDR2 YSYEKL. The CDR3 sequence: CASSPGRASGGGQFF. CDR3 bases: TGCGCCAGCAGCCCTGGTCGGGCTAGCGGGGGGGGGCAGTTCTTC.

The chain couples TRBV6-5 to TRBJ2-7; weak D call: TRBD1 (7 bases). The V end lost 4 bases, the J end lost 7 bases, and 17 bases lay between the germline ends. The CDR3 runs 14 residues. Germline V CDR1 and CDR2: MNHEY, SVGAGI. CDR3 bases: TGTGCCAGCAGTTCTGGATCGACAGGGAGGGAGCAGTACTTC. Its protein is CASSSGSTGREQYF.

The sample holds a few counts of this clone. V and J are TRBV30 and TRBJ1-3, with D possibly being TRBD1 (6 bases). This CDR3 spans 12 amino acids. CDR1 and CDR2 from the germline V gene are GTSNPN and SVGIG (reference sequence). The germline V and J ends were trimmed by 4 bases and 6 bases, with 10 bases remaining between them. For the CDR3, the DNA is TGTGCCTGGAAAGGGGGAGAAAACACCATATATTTT. Translating it yields CAWKGGENTIYF.

The chain couples TRBV10-1 to TRBJ2-1; 13 bases are a match to TRBD2. The germline gives CDR1 WNHNN, CDR2 SYGVQD (reference sequence). Germline trimming cut 5 bases from V and 8 bases from J; bases unmatched to any gene: 9. The length of the CDR3 is 16 residues. The CDR3 region is CASSRITSGGGYEQFF. For the CDR3, the DNA is TGCGCCAGCAGTCGAATAACTAGCGGGGGGGGGTATGAGCAGTTCTTC.

The chain has TRBV15 and TRBJ1-5; 11 nucleotides agree with TRBD1. After removal of 3 bases from V and 4 bases from J, the junction contained 11 bases not matched to a gene. CDR1 and CDR2 from the germline V gene are LNHNV and YYDKDF (reference sequence). This CDR3 is 18 amino acids long. The chain's CDR3 is CATSRGRDRGDLNQPQHF. In DNA, the CDR3 is TGTGCCACCAGCAGGGGCCGGGACAGGGGGGACCTAAATCAGCCCCAGCATTTT. Combining the CDR3 with reference TRBV15 and TRBJ1-5 gives the whole variable domain DAMVIQNPRYQVTQFGKPVTLSCSQTLNHNVMYWYQQKSSQAPKLLFHYYDKDFNNEADTPDNFQSRRPNTSFCFLDIRSPGLGDTAMYLCATSRGRDRGDLNQPQHFGDGTRLSIL.

In its sample, this clone was seen a few times. This rearrangement joins TRBV5-4 to TRBJ2-1, with 9 bases that match TRBD2. V was clipped by 2 bases and J by 4 bases; unmatched bases: 4. Germline CDR1 is SGHNT and CDR2 is YYREEE (reference sequence). The CDR3 totals 15 residues. CDR3 in amino acids: CASSFPSGDYNEQFF. Written as DNA, the CDR3 is TGTGCCAGCAGCTTCCCTAGCGGGGATTACAATGAGCAGTTCTTC.

This sequence joins TRBV10-1 and TRBJ2-7; TRBD2 is a possible D gene (6 bases). The germline V gene has CDR1 WNHNN and CDR2 SYGVQD (reference sequence). V lost 3 bases to trimming and J lost 4 bases, with 7 bases between them. CDR3 length equals 12 residues. For the CDR3, the DNA is TGCGCCAGCAGTGACGGGGGTTACGAGCAGTACTTC. It yields the protein CASSDGGYEQYF.

This clone was observed a single time. The rearrangement links TRBV6-6 to TRBJ2-3; 9 bases are shared with TRBD2. J was trimmed by 2 bases and V by 10 bases; bases with no gene match: 13. CDR1 MNHNY and CDR2 SVGAGI come from the germline V gene (reference sequence). The CDR3 totals 16 residues. DNA for the CDR3: TGTGCCACAGGGGCGGGGGGGTCAAAATTCACAGATACGCAGTATTTT. It encodes CATGAGGSKFTDTQYF.

This chain joins TRBV4-1 and TRBJ2-1; 9 bases align to TRBD2. The CDR3 consists of 16 residues. The ends lost 3 bases at V and 3 bases at J; junction bases unmatched: 6. The germline CDR1 and CDR2 sequences are MGHRA and YSYEKL. The CDR3 nucleotides read TGCGCCAGCAGCCACTTCAGCGGGGGGTACTACAATGAGCAGTTCTTC. This sequence encodes CASSHFSGGYYNEQFF.

This chain links TRBV2 with TRBJ2-2, with unresolved D. This CDR3 has 11 residues. The V end was cut by 7 bases, the J end by 7 bases, with 7 bases between. In germline, CDR1 is SNHLY, CDR2 FYNNEI. CDR3 bases: TGTGCCAGCACATCAGGCGGGGAGCTGTTTTTT. This sequence encodes CASTSGGELFF.

The sample holds a few counts of this clone. The gene calls are TRBV19 and TRBJ2-7; D unclear. Per germline, CDR1 LNHDA and CDR2 SQIVND (reference sequence). The V gene lost 5 bases and the J gene lost 6 bases, with 14 bases spanning the gap. This CDR3 spans 13 amino acids. The CDR3 sequence: CASSALDSIEQYF. In nucleotides, the CDR3 is TGTGCCAGTAGTGCTCTAGACTCCATCGAGCAGTACTTC.

This sequence joins TRBV11-3 and TRBJ2-3, with D possibly TRBD2 on 6 matching bases. CDR3 length: 13 amino acids. V was trimmed by 5 bases and J by 4 bases, leaving 10 bases between them. In germline, CDR1 is SGHNT, CDR2 YENEEA. In DNA, the CDR3 is TGTGCCAGCAGCCCCCCGGGGGCAGATACGCAGTATTTT. It encodes CASSPPGADTQYF.

This chain uses TRBV7-9 with TRBJ2-3; TRBD2 agrees at 8 bases. The V gene end was trimmed by 3 bases and the J gene end by 1 base; junction bases not matched to a gene: 3. The V gene's germline CDR1 is SEHNR and CDR2 FQNEAQ (reference sequence). The length of the CDR3 is 15 residues. CDR3 nucleotide sequence: TGTGCCAGCAGCTTGGGTAGCGGGGGCACAGATACGCAGTATTTT. Amino acid sequence: CASSLGSGGTDTQYF.

The chain couples TRBV5-1 to TRBJ2-5, with 9 bases that match TRBD2. Looked up from germline, CDR1 is SGHRS and CDR2 is YFSETQ. CDR3 length equals 16 residues. J was trimmed by 6 bases and V by 2 bases; bases with no gene match: 11. The CDR3 is CASSFWRGGGMQTQYF. CDR3 coding DNA: TGCGCCAGCAGCTTCTGGCGGGGGGGCGGTATGCAGACCCAGTACTTC.

In its sample, this clone was seen once. This CDR3 reads CASSSEWGQKYGYTF. The DNA for the CDR3 is TGTGCCAGCAGCTCTGAGTGGGGACAGAAGTATGGCTACACCTTC. V usage is TRBV28 and J usage is TRBJ1-2, with 7 bases fitting TRBD1. The CDR3 spans 15 residues. The germline V gene has CDR1 MDHEN and CDR2 SYDVKM. The V gene end was trimmed by 6 bases and the J gene end by 5 bases; junction bases not matched to a gene: 12.

The CDR3 here is CASSLGLAGDNEQFF. CDR3 nucleotides: TGCGCCAGCAGCTTAGGACTAGCGGGGGACAATGAGCAGTTCTTC. This chain uses TRBV5-1 with TRBJ2-1, with 13 bases aligning to TRBD2. The junction had 1 base not matched to a gene; V was cut back by 2 bases and J by 5 bases. This CDR3 comprises 15 residues. Looked up from germline, CDR1 is SGHRS and CDR2 is YFSETQ.

The table lists this clone with a count of one. The V and J genes are TRBV5-1 and TRBJ2-3, with D uncertain. The V gene's germline CDR1 is SGHRS and CDR2 YFSETQ. V was trimmed by 0 bases and J by 6 bases, leaving 11 bases between them. CDR3 size: 14 residues. The CDR3 loop is CASSLATSEDTQYF. CDR3 bases: TGCGCCAGCAGCTTGGCGACCTCGGAGGATACGCAGTATTTT.

The gene calls are TRBV19 and TRBJ1-4, with 9 bases fitting TRBD1. CDR3 length: 13 amino acids. CDR1 LNHDA and CDR2 SQIVND come from the germline V gene (reference sequence). V shed 6 bases, J shed 8 bases, and the junction held 4 bases outside the gene matches. The CDR3 DNA follows: TGTGCCAGTAGCCGGGACAGGGCCGAAAAACTGTTTTTT. This sequence encodes CASSRDRAEKLFF. Filled out from reference TRBV19 and TRBJ1-4, the complete variable domain reads DGGITQSPKYLFRKEGQNVTLSCEQNLNHDAMYWYRQDPGQGLRLIYYSQIVNDFQKGDIAEGYSVSREKKESFPLTVTSAQKNPTAFYLCASSRDRAEKLFFGSGTQLSVL.

The chain carries TRBV4-1 and TRBJ1-2; D gene ambiguous. The CDR3 has 14 amino acids. V was pared by 4 bases and J by 3 bases, with 12 bases between. Germline CDR1 and CDR2: MGHRA and YSYEKL. Here the CDR3 DNA reads TGCGCCAGCAGCCGGCCCGACACGTACTATGGCTACACCTTC. As protein: CASSRPDTYYGYTF.

This rearrangement joins TRBV25-1 to TRBJ1-2, with a tentative D call TRBD1 (5 bases). This CDR3 contains 16 residues. Trimming removed 6 bases at V and 4 bases at J, with 21 bases between. Per the germline V gene, CDR1 is MGHDK and CDR2 is SYGVNS. The CDR3 DNA is TGTGCCAGCAGATCTAAGGGGTCCGGACTCACCTATGGCTACACCTTC. This codes for CASRSKGSGLTYGYTF.

This clone appeared once. The J gene is TRBJ2-2, the V gene TRBV30; D is ambiguous. V lost 0 bases to trimming and J lost 4 bases, with 15 bases between them. CDR3 length: 16 residues. CDR1 is GTSNPN, CDR2 SVGIG, per germline (reference sequence). The chain's CDR3 is CAWSVPISPSTGELFF. CDR3 nucleotides: TGTGCCTGGAGTGTACCGATCTCGCCTAGCACCGGGGAGCTGTTTTTT.